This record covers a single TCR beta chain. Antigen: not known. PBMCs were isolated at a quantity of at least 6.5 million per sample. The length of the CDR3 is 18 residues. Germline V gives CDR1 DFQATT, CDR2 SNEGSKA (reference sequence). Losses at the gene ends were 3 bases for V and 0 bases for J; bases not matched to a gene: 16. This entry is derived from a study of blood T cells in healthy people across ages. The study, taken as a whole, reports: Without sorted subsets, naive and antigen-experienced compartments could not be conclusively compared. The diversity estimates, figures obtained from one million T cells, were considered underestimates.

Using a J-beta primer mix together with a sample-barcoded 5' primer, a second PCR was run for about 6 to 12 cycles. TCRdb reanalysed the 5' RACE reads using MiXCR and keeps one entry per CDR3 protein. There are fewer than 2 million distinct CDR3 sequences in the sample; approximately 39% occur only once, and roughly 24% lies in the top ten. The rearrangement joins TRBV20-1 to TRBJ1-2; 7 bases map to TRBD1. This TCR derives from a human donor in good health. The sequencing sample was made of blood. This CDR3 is CSASDVIYGTAPNYGYTF. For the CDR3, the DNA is TGCAGTGCTAGTGACGTAATATACGGGACAGCCCCTAACTATGGCTACACCTTC.